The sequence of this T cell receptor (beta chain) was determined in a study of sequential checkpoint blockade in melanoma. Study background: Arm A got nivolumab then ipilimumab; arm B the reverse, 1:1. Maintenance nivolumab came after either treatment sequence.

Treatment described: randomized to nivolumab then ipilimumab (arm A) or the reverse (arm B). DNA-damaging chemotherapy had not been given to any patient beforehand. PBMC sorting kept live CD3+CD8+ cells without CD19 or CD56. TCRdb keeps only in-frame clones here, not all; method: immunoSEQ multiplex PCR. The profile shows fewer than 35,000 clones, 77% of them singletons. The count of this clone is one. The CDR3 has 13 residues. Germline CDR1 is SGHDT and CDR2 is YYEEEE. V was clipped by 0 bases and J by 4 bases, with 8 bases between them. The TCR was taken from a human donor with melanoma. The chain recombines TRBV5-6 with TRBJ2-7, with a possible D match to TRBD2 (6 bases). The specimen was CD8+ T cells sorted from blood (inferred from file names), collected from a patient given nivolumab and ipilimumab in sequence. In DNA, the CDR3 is TGTGCCAGCAGCTTGGGGGCGGGGTACGAGCAGTACTTC. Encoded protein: CASSLGAGYEQYF. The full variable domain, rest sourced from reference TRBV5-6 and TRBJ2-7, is DAGVTQSPTHLIKTRGQQVTLRCSPKSGHDTVSWYQQALGQGPQFIFQYYEEEERQRGNFPDRFSGHQFPNYSSELNVNALLLGDSALYLCASSLGAGYEQYFGPGTRLTVT.